This entry is about one T cell receptor (beta chain). Other DNA sequences in this sample translate to the same CDR3. The data are from a study of cytomegalovirus exposure and HLA in healthy donors. The PCR had 60 Vbeta and 13 Jbeta primers. Measured with immunoSEQ multiplex PCR; TCRdb has only the in-frame clones, and not every one. This table has 150,000 or so clones, around four fifths appearing once. J was trimmed by 0 bases and V by 0 bases; bases with no gene match: 0. This CDR3 has 14 amino acids. Germline values: CDR1 SGHRS, CDR2 YFSETQ. This TCR was recovered from a man aged 18 to 29 in good health and CMV-seronegative. J is TRBJ2-7 and V is TRBV5-1; 7 bases agree with TRBD1. Material: PBMCs. The CDR3 nucleotides are TGCGCCAGCAGCTTGGCAGGGGGCTCCTACGAGCAGTACTTC. It is translated as CASSLAGGSYEQYF.